One sample yielded the 15 T cell receptor beta chains listed below, sequenced in a study of beta chain features in type 1 diabetes. TCRB transcripts that were expressed got sequenced, as all of the isolated RNA had been reverse transcribed. Using immunoSEQ multiplex PCR, the repertoire was profiled, and TCRdb retains in-frame clones only, with some absent. The repertoire includes some 300,000 clones, under 8.5% of them detected once, and more than 0.8% sits in the top ten. The specimen sequenced was central memory CD4+ T cells from blood. The receptor source for this set is a woman between 18 and 30 years old in good health.

This clone has a count of ten or more. The V call is TRBV9, the J call TRBJ2-6, with D unresolved. Trimming cost V 0 bases and J 2 bases, with 3 bases left between them. The CDR3 sequence is 14 residues long. Germline CDR1 reads SGDLS; CDR2 reads YYNGEE. CDR3 bases: TGTGCCAGCAGCGTAGTAGCTGGGGCCAACGTCCTGACTTTC. Amino acids: CASSVVAGANVLTF. Using reference TRBV9 and TRBJ2-6 for the parts outside the CDR3, the full variable domain is DSGVTQTPKHLITATGQRVTLRCSPRSGDLSVYWYQQSLDQGLQFLIQYYNGEERAKGNILERFSAQQFPDLHSELNLSSLELGDSALYFCASSVVAGANVLTFGAGSRLTVL.

Many counts were recorded for this clone. The chain has TRBV4-2 and TRBJ2-2, with D unresolved. This CDR3 has 15 residues. The V and J ends lost 4 bases and 4 bases respectively, with 13 bases between them. CDR1 and CDR2 (germline): LGHNA, YNFKEQ. The DNA of the CDR3 is TGTGCCAGCAGCCGGACGGACCCGCCCACCGGGGAGCTGTTTTTT. Translation gives CASSRTDPPTGELFF.

This clone was seen only a few times. The V call is TRBV15, the J call TRBJ2-2, with 8 bases that match TRBD2. Losses at the gene ends were 6 bases for V and 5 bases for J; bases not matched to a gene: 8. Per the germline V gene, CDR1 is LNHNV and CDR2 is YYDKDF (reference sequence). The CDR3 runs to 15 residues. The CDR3 DNA reads TGTGCCACCAGTCCCGGGACTAGGCGGACCGGGGAGCTGTTTTTT. Protein: CATSPGTRRTGELFF.

The V gene is TRBV18, the J gene TRBJ1-3; D is undetermined. V gave up 2 bases and J gave up 2 bases, with 7 bases separating them. The CDR3 runs to 14 residues. Germline V gene sequence: CDR1 KGHSH, CDR2 LQKENI. The CDR3: CASSPNPPGNTIYF. The DNA for the CDR3 is TGTGCCAGCTCACCAAATCCCCCTGGAAACACCATATATTTT.

This clone was detected only a few times. This chain joins TRBV10-3 and TRBJ1-1; 7 bases map to TRBD1. V lost 1 base to trimming and J lost 3 bases; unmatched junction nucleotides: 5. CDR1 ENHRY and CDR2 SYGVKD come from the germline V gene. The CDR3 runs 15 residues. CDR3 in amino acids: CAISEYTGVDTEAFF. CDR3 nucleotides: TGTGCCATCAGTGAGTACACAGGGGTTGACACTGAAGCTTTCTTT.

This clone came up a few times. V usage is TRBV5-1 and J usage is TRBJ2-2; 9 nucleotides agree with TRBD2. V was clipped by 1 base and J by 5 bases; unmatched bases: 6. The CDR3 covers 16 residues. Germline CDR1 and CDR2: SGHRS and YFSETQ. CDR3 coding DNA: TGCGCCAGCAGCTTGCCTCCCAGCGGGAGGACCGGGGAGCTGTTTTTT. This encodes CASSLPPSGRTGELFF.

V usage is TRBV5-4 and J usage is TRBJ1-2; no reliable D call. Trimming stripped 5 bases from V and 4 bases from J, with 12 bases between. The germline gives CDR1 SGHNT, CDR2 YYREEE (reference sequence). The CDR3 loop spans 13 amino acids. The chain's CDR3 is CASSSTERYGYTF. CDR3 coding DNA: TGTGCCAGCAGTTCCACAGAGCGCTATGGCTACACCTTC.

This clone was found a few times. CDR3 sequence reads: CASSSLSRNTEAFF. The CDR3 nucleotides are TGCGCCAGCAGCTCGCTGAGCAGGAACACTGAAGCTTTCTTT. The chain combines TRBV5-1 with TRBJ1-1; D is unresolved. This CDR3 spans 14 amino acids. V lost 3 bases and J 1 base, leaving 10 bases between the germline ends. The germline gives CDR1 SGHRS, CDR2 YFSETQ.

This clone showed up just a few times. J is TRBJ1-6 and V is TRBV7-9; TRBD1 agrees at 8 bases. The CDR3 contains 15 residues. Germline CDR1 SEHNR, CDR2 FQNEAQ (reference sequence). Unmatched junction bases numbered 6, after V lost 5 bases and J lost 6 bases. CDR3 loop: CASSATGGVNSPLHF. In DNA form, the CDR3 reads TGTGCCAGCAGCGCTACAGGGGGAGTTAATTCACCCCTCCACTTT.

The chain employs TRBV11-2 and TRBJ2-5; the match to TRBD2 covers 8 bases. Germline CDR1 is SGHAT and CDR2 is FQNNGV. CDR3 length equals 15 residues. The junction had 13 bases not matched to a gene; V was cut back by 8 bases and J by 5 bases. Written as DNA, the CDR3 is TGTGCCAGCCGATACACTAGCGGAAATGGGGAGACCCAGTACTTC. Translating gives CASRYTSGNGETQYF. Drawing the rest from reference TRBV11-2 and TRBJ2-5, the complete variable domain is EAGVAQSPRYKIIEKRQSVAFWCNPISGHATLYWYQQILGQGPKLLIQFQNNGVVDDSQLPKDRFSAERLKGVDSTLKIQPAKLEDSAVYLCASRYTSGNGETQYFGPGTRLLVL.

This clone was counted only a few times. This chain connects TRBV7-2 to TRBJ1-1, with TRBD1 as a possible D gene (5 bases). V lost 4 bases and J lost 7, with 10 bases in between. The CDR3 runs to 12 residues. Germline CDR1 SGHTA, CDR2 FQGNSA. CDR3 residues: CASSSTGYEAFF. The CDR3 coding sequence is TGTGCCAGCAGCTCTACAGGATATGAAGCTTTCTTT.

J is TRBJ2-7 and V is TRBV13; a weak D match, TRBD1 (5 bases). V lost 6 bases to trimming and J lost 2 bases, with 8 bases between them. Germline V gene lookup returns CDR1 PRHDT and CDR2 FYEKMQ (reference sequence). The CDR3 length is 12 residues. The DNA of the CDR3 is TGTGCCAGCAGTGAACAGGCCTACGAGCAGTACGTC. Translation: CASSEQAYEQYV.

This clone was observed a handful of times. J is TRBJ1-2 and V is TRBV29-1, with D maybe TRBD1 (6 bases). The CDR3 has 11 amino acids. The ends were cut back, 7 bases at V and 5 bases at J, with 11 bases in the middle. Germline V CDR1 and CDR2: SQVTM, ANQGSEA. The CDR3 region is CSARTVYGYTF. The CDR3 DNA reads TGCAGCGCCCGGACAGTTTATGGCTACACCTTC.

The chain uses TRBV4-3 and TRBJ1-5; D is unresolved. This CDR3 region has 13 residues. Trimming took off 8 bases at V and 2 bases at J, with 10 bases between the two ends. In germline, CDR1 is LGHNA, CDR2 YSLEER. The CDR3 DNA sequence: TGCGCCAGCGGCCTGGGCGGCAATCAGCCCCAGCATTTT. Amino acids: CASGLGGNQPQHF.

The chain is built from TRBV5-4 and TRBJ2-3; the D gene is possibly TRBD1 (6 bases). CDR1 and CDR2 from the germline V gene are SGHNT and YYREEE (reference sequence). V was cut by 4 bases and J by 0 bases, with 15 bases left in between. This CDR3 has 16 residues. CDR3 in amino acids: CASSRQVITSTDTQYF. CDR3 DNA: TGTGCCAGCAGCCGACAGGTTATAACTAGCACAGATACGCAGTATTTT.